A single sample is the source of the 19 T cell receptor beta chains below, sequenced in a study of cytomegalovirus exposure and HLA in healthy donors. 13 Jbeta primers and 60 Vbeta primers were used for the PCR. Produced via immunoSEQ multiplex PCR; TCRdb's table is partial and in-frame only. Here the sample table reports under 200,000 clones. The sample consisted of PBMCs. The receptors were gathered from a woman younger than 35 in good health and CMV-seropositive.

CDR3 protein: CASSLGDRADNEQFF. The DNA for the CDR3 is TGCGCCAGCAGCTTAGGGGACAGGGCGGACAATGAGCAGTTCTTC. The gene calls are TRBV5-1 and TRBJ2-1, with 9 bases lining up with TRBD1. Germline CDR1 is SGHRS and CDR2 is YFSETQ. The CDR3 totals 15 residues. V shed 2 bases, J shed 5 bases, and the junction held 5 bases outside the gene matches.

The chain is built from TRBV11-2 and TRBJ2-7, with 9 bases lining up with TRBD1. Trimming cost V 5 bases and J 1 base; bases outside gene matches: 6. Germline loops: CDR1 SGHAT, CDR2 FQNNGV. The CDR3 covers 15 residues. The CDR3 loop reads CASSMGQGGSYEQYF. The CDR3 region has the DNA TGTGCCAGCAGCATGGGACAGGGAGGGTCCTACGAGCAGTACTTC.

V and J are TRBV29-1 and TRBJ2-2, with a possible D match to TRBD1 (5 bases). The CDR3 consists of 15 residues. V lost 1 base to trimming and J lost 6 bases, with 15 bases between them. Germline V CDR1 and CDR2: SQVTM, ANQGSEA. Here the CDR3 DNA reads TGCAGCGTTGAAGTTTCAGGGTTTGACCCCGGGGAGCTGTTTTTT. It translates to CSVEVSGFDPGELFF.

The chain has TRBV4-2 and TRBJ1-4; 9 bases match TRBD1. V dropped 1 base and J dropped 6; count of bases not matched to a gene: 3. From germline, CDR1 is LGHNA and CDR2 YNFKEQ. The CDR3 sequence is 15 residues long. CDR3 residues: CASSQGQGEYEKLFF. The CDR3 coding sequence is TGTGCCAGCAGCCAAGGACAGGGGGAGTATGAAAAACTGTTTTTT.

V usage is TRBV11-1 and J usage is TRBJ2-3; 7 bases fit TRBD2. The germline gives CDR1 SGHAT, CDR2 FQDESV (reference sequence). The junction had 11 bases not matched to a gene; V was cut back by 6 bases and J by 5 bases. CDR3 size: 15 residues. The CDR3 region has the DNA TGTGCCAGCAGTCCTAGCGGCGGGGCCCGAGATACGCAGTATTTT. Its protein product is CASSPSGGARDTQYF.

V and J are TRBV5-1 and TRBJ2-7; 8 positions match TRBD1. Trimming took 2 bases from V and 6 from J; bases not matched to a gene: 7. The CDR3 totals 14 residues. Germline loops: CDR1 SGHRS, CDR2 YFSETQ. CDR3 DNA sequence: TGCGCCAGCAGCTTTCAGGGGGCGGTTGGCGAGCAGTACTTC. Its translation is CASSFQGAVGEQYF.

The CDR3 DNA reads TGTGCCAGCAGTGCACAGGGGGCTCTGAACGAGCAGTACTTC. This sequence encodes CASSAQGALNEQYF. This chain uses TRBV2 with TRBJ2-7, with 9 nucleotides matching TRBD1. Germline assignment: CDR1 SNHLY and CDR2 FYNNEI. The trim removed 4 bases at V and 5 bases at J, leaving 6 bases unmatched. This CDR3 comprises 14 residues.

The V gene is TRBV5-6, the J gene TRBJ2-2; no clear D. Trimming left V 2 bases short and J 1 base short, with 9 bases between. The CDR3 extends over 15 amino acids. CDR1 and CDR2 (germline): SGHDT, YYEEEE. CDR3 sequence (DNA): TGTGCCAGCAGCTTTACATCACAGAACACCGGGGAGCTGTTTTTT. It is translated as CASSFTSQNTGELFF. The whole variable domain, remainder taken from reference TRBV5-6 and TRBJ2-2, is DAGVTQSPTHLIKTRGQQVTLRCSPKSGHDTVSWYQQALGQGPQFIFQYYEEEERQRGNFPDRFSGHQFPNYSSELNVNALLLGDSALYLCASSFTSQNTGELFFGEGSRLTVL.

This sequence joins TRBV19 and TRBJ1-2; D perhaps matches TRBD1 (5 bases). Germline V CDR1 and CDR2: LNHDA, SQIVND (reference sequence). V lost 1 base, J lost 8 bases, and 11 bases lay in between. The CDR3 contains 13 residues. This CDR3 is CASSIGAGKGYTF. The CDR3 coding sequence is TGTGCCAGTAGTATAGGGGCAGGGAAGGGCTACACCTTC.

V usage is TRBV27 and J usage is TRBJ1-1, with TRBD1 matching over 8 bases. J was trimmed by 3 bases and V by 8 bases; bases with no gene match: 8. The CDR3 covers 14 residues. The germline V gene has CDR1 MNHEY and CDR2 SMNVEV (reference sequence). The CDR3 here is CASGLNRGYTEAFF. Written as DNA, the CDR3 is TGTGCCAGCGGGTTGAACAGGGGGTACACTGAAGCTTTCTTT.

The V gene is TRBV19, the J gene TRBJ2-2; 7 bases fit TRBD1. After removal of 7 bases from V and 2 bases from J, the junction contained 10 bases not matched to a gene. The germline V gene encodes CDR1 LNHDA and CDR2 SQIVND (reference sequence). This CDR3 spans 16 amino acids. The CDR3 nucleotides are TGTGCCAGTACTACCGCTGGGACAGATAACACCGGGGAGCTGTTTTTT. It yields the protein CASTTAGTDNTGELFF.

The genes are TRBV4-2 and TRBJ2-5, with 8 bases lining up with TRBD2. The J call may be mistaken, given a closer DNA end match to TRBJ2-7. CDR1 and CDR2 from the germline V gene are LGHNA and YNFKEQ. The CDR3 loop spans 18 amino acids. The CDR3 is CASSPAFSGGRTLYEQYF. DNA of the CDR3: TGTGCCAGCAGCCCCGCGTTCTCTGGCGGGAGGACCCTCTACGAGCAGTACTTC.

In DNA, the CDR3 is TGTGCCAGCAGGTCTACAGGGAGCTACACCTTC. Protein: CASRSTGSYTF. The chain recombines TRBV7-9 with TRBJ1-2, with D perhaps matching TRBD1 (6 bases). This CDR3 has 11 amino acids. The germline gives CDR1 SEHNR, CDR2 FQNEAQ (reference sequence). The V end was cut by 6 bases, the J end by 9 bases, with 11 bases between.

The chain is built from TRBV6-5 and TRBJ2-2; 12 bases are shared with TRBD1. With 6 bases clipped from V and 7 bases from J, the junction kept 3 bases outside the gene matches. The CDR3 runs 14 residues. Per germline, CDR1 MNHEY and CDR2 SVGAGI. This CDR3 is CASRGQGAGGELFF. The CDR3 DNA follows: TGTGCCAGCAGGGGACAGGGGGCCGGCGGGGAGCTGTTTTTT.

The rearrangement joins TRBV29-1 to TRBJ1-3, with D uncertain. The CDR3 has 13 residues. V was shortened by 1 base and J by 0 bases, with 4 bases between the two germline ends. The germline CDR1 and CDR2 sequences are SQVTM and ANQGSEA. The CDR3 coding sequence is TGCAGCGTTGAAGCACACTCTGGAAACACCATATATTTT. Amino acid sequence: CSVEAHSGNTIYF.

The rearrangement joins TRBV4-2 to TRBJ2-1, with 9 bases that match TRBD2. The CDR3 sequence is 17 residues long. Per germline, CDR1 LGHNA and CDR2 YNFKEQ. Trimming at V came to 0 bases and at J to 9 bases, leaving 12 bases not matched to a gene. The CDR3 sequence is CASSQDRGRGGGTEQFF. The CDR3 nucleotides read TGTGCCAGCAGCCAAGATCGGGGGCGGGGGGGAGGGACTGAGCAGTTCTTC.

The rearrangement links TRBV4-2 to TRBJ2-1, with 10 positions matching TRBD2. The CDR3 runs to 21 residues. The germline V gene has CDR1 LGHNA and CDR2 YNFKEQ. The junction had 18 bases not matched to a gene; V was cut back by 4 bases and J by 0 bases. The CDR3 is CASSRINYGAGTSVSYNEQFF. DNA for the CDR3: TGTGCCAGCAGCCGAATTAACTATGGGGCCGGGACTAGCGTCTCCTACAATGAGCAGTTCTTC.

The rearrangement joins TRBV7-2 to TRBJ2-1, with D maybe TRBD2 (5 bases). The germline V gene encodes CDR1 SGHTA and CDR2 FQGNSA. The V and J ends lost 3 bases and 3 bases respectively, with 12 bases between them. The CDR3 is made up of 15 amino acids. The CDR3 sequence: CASSFEGGDYNEQFF. CDR3 sequence (DNA): TGTGCCAGCAGCTTCGAGGGCGGCGACTACAATGAGCAGTTCTTC.

V is TRBV5-1 and J is TRBJ1-2; perhaps TRBD1 as D (5 bases). Germline CDR1 reads SGHRS; CDR2 reads YFSETQ. This CDR3 has 13 residues. With 2 bases removed from V and 1 base from J, the gap between germline ends came to 6 bases. The CDR3 DNA reads as TGCGCCAGCAGCTTCGACAGTAACTATGGCTACACCTTC. Its translation: CASSFDSNYGYTF.